This T cell receptor beta chain was found in a study of PD-1 blockade in classical Hodgkin lymphoma. Method: immunoSEQ multiplex PCR; TCRdb's copy keeps in-frame clones and lacks some. The table shows 9,500 to 10,000 clones, with 70% to 85% occurring only once. Germline V gene sequence: CDR1 SEHNR, CDR2 FQNEAQ (reference sequence). There are 13 residues in the CDR3. With 5 bases removed from V and 3 bases from J, the gap between germline ends came to 11 bases. Time point specified: cycle 4 day 1 (C4D1), after less than 7 weeks of nivolumab. In every patient, relapse followed autologous stem cell transplantation, while exposure to brentuximab vedotin differed. The authors enriched CD8+ T cells from thawed PBMCs via magnetic negative selection.

This sample comprised CD8+ T cells from blood, obtained before the fourth cycle of nivolumab. The sequence was collected from a human donor with classical Hodgkin lymphoma. The chain is built from TRBV7-9 and TRBJ2-7, with D perhaps TRBD1 or TRBD2 (6 bases each). CDR3 in amino acids: CASSPEGGYEQYF. CDR3 in DNA: TGTGCCAGCAGCCCCGAGGGGGGCTACGAGCAGTACTTC.